Below are 27 T cell receptor beta chains sequenced from a single sample in a study of shared clonotypes between healthy human individuals. Sequencing used immunoSEQ multiplex PCR; TCRdb keeps in-frame clones, though not all of them. Among 300,000 to 400,000 clones listed, less than 85% were seen once. The sequenced material came from memory CD4+ T cells sorted from blood. Subset of the sample: CD45RA-negative fraction. These TCRs come from a man aged 25 to 45 in good health.

J is TRBJ1-1 and V is TRBV7-3, with D possibly being TRBD1 (5 bases). CDR3 length: 15 residues. The germline V gene encodes CDR1 SGHTA and CDR2 FQGTGA. V was trimmed by 2 bases and J by 3 bases, leaving 13 bases between them. The CDR3 sequence: CASSLGRAEDTEAFF. Written as DNA, the CDR3 is TGTGCCAGCAGCTTAGGCAGGGCGGAGGACACTGAAGCTTTCTTT.

CDR3 in amino acids: CASSLNEKLFF. The CDR3 DNA sequence: TGCGCCAGCAGCTTGAATGAAAAACTGTTTTTT. V gene TRBV5-1 combines with J gene TRBJ1-4; the D is unclear. V lost 1 base to trimming and J lost 5 bases, with 0 bases between them. Germline CDR1 is SGHRS and CDR2 is YFSETQ. This CDR3 has 11 residues.

The V and J genes are TRBV5-1 and TRBJ2-3, with a tentative D call TRBD2 (5 bases). The CDR3 consists of 15 residues. Trimming took off 5 bases at V and 6 bases at J, with 19 bases between the two ends. Germline lookup yields CDR1 SGHRS and CDR2 YFSETQ. Here the CDR3 DNA reads TGCGCCAGCAGGAGTGGGGAGAGCTCGGCGGATACGCAGTATTTT. Translating it yields CASRSGESSADTQYF.

The chain is built from TRBV9 and TRBJ2-7; 8 nucleotides match TRBD1. Looked up from germline, CDR1 is SGDLS and CDR2 is YYNGEE. V shed 0 bases, J shed 3 bases, and the junction held 8 bases outside the gene matches. This CDR3 has 16 amino acids. CDR3 nucleotides: TGTGCCAGCAGCGTAGACCTGACAGGGGTCATCTACGAGCAGTACTTC. Its protein product is CASSVDLTGVIYEQYF.

The chain is built from TRBV6-6 and TRBJ1-1, with D hard to call. Germline CDR1 reads MNHNY; CDR2 reads SVGAGI (reference sequence). With 0 bases removed from V and 4 bases from J, the gap between germline ends came to 12 bases. This CDR3 contains 15 residues. In nucleotides, the CDR3 is TGTGCCAGCAGTTACTCGAGTACCAGGTCCACTGAAGCTTTCTTT. It specifies CASSYSSTRSTEAFF.

This clone has a single count. V gene TRBV7-6 combines with J gene TRBJ2-7, with TRBD1 matching 8 bases. V lost 5 bases, J lost 0 bases, and 3 bases stayed unmatched. The CDR3 is 14 amino acids. The germline CDR1 and CDR2 sequences are SGHVS and FNYEAQ. The CDR3 DNA sequence: TGTGCCAGCAGCAGGGGACAGGCCTCCTACGAGCAGTACTTC. This encodes CASSRGQASYEQYF.

V gene TRBV5-4 combines with J gene TRBJ2-3, with TRBD2 matching over 8 bases. The CDR3 has 16 residues. V lost 0 bases to trimming and J lost 1 base; unmatched junction nucleotides: 4. Germline V lookup: CDR1 SGHNT, CDR2 YYREEE (reference sequence). CDR3 coding DNA: TGTGCCAGCAGCTTGGCGGGGGGGCTCGGCACAGATACGCAGTATTTT. Translated, it gives CASSLAGGLGTDTQYF.

This CDR3 reads CASSPRQGSQPQHF. The CDR3 bases are TGTGCCAGCAGCCCTAGACAGGGAAGTCAGCCCCAGCATTTT. This chain links TRBV5-4 with TRBJ1-5, with 7 bases matching TRBD1. In germline, CDR1 is SGHNT, CDR2 YYREEE (reference sequence). The CDR3 has 14 residues. V lost 4 bases, J lost 6 bases, and 7 bases stayed unmatched.

On this clone: A junction end diverges from the germline sequence, so it may reflect a read error. The chain recombines TRBV7-7 with TRBJ2-5, with 7 bases identical to TRBD2. CDR1 and CDR2 from the germline V gene are SSHAT and FNYEAQ (reference sequence). This CDR3 contains 14 residues. The CDR3 DNA is TGTGCTAGCAGCTCCTCTAGCGGCGGGGAGACCCAGTACTTC. It encodes CASSSSSGGETQYF.

This clone was detected ten times or more. The chain uses TRBV2 and TRBJ2-3; D not resolved. The V gene lost 5 bases and the J gene lost 2 bases, with 8 bases spanning the gap. This CDR3 is 13 amino acids long. Germline V gives CDR1 SNHLY, CDR2 FYNNEI. Written as DNA, the CDR3 is TGTGCCAGCAGTTCCCAGAACACAGATACGCAGTATTTT. Residues: CASSSQNTDTQYF.

V gene TRBV7-2 combines with J gene TRBJ2-1, with TRBD2 matching 13 bases. After removal of 5 bases from V and 6 bases from J, the junction contained 4 bases not matched to a gene. Germline V gene sequence: CDR1 SGHTA, CDR2 FQGNSA. CDR3 length: 15 residues. CDR3 nucleotide sequence: TGTGCCAGCAGCCCTTGGACTAGCGGGAGCAATGAGCAGTTCTTC. Translation gives CASSPWTSGSNEQFF.

The chain has TRBV25-1 and TRBJ2-5; 7 positions agree with TRBD2. The junction had 0 bases not matched to a gene; V was cut back by 2 bases and J by 3 bases. Germline V gives CDR1 MGHDK, CDR2 SYGVNS. The CDR3 runs to 13 residues. The CDR3: CASSEAGEETQYF. The CDR3 DNA sequence: TGTGCCAGCAGTGAAGCGGGAGAAGAGACCCAGTACTTC.

The CDR3 region has the DNA TGCGCCAGCAGCTTGATTGACAGGTCGGATGAAGCTTTCTTT. Translated, it gives CASSLIDRSDEAFF. The chain uses TRBV5-1 and TRBJ1-1, with D possibly being TRBD1 (6 bases). Trimming stripped 1 base from V and 7 bases from J, with 14 bases between. Germline CDR1 is SGHRS and CDR2 is YFSETQ. This CDR3 spans 14 amino acids.

This chain connects TRBV5-1 to TRBJ1-1, with D possibly TRBD1 on 5 matching bases. The ends were cut back, 6 bases at V and 2 bases at J, with 11 bases in the middle. The CDR3 is 13 residues long. Germline assignment: CDR1 SGHRS and CDR2 YFSETQ. CDR3 sequence: CASNQGGNTEAFF. CDR3 coding DNA: TGCGCCAGCAACCAGGGTGGAAACACTGAAGCTTTCTTT.

CDR3 DNA sequence: TGTGCCAGCTCACAGGGGACAGTTGATGGCTACACCTTC. Amino acid sequence: CASSQGTVDGYTF. The chain employs TRBV18 and TRBJ1-2, with 7 bases fitting TRBD1. CDR1 is KGHSH, CDR2 LQKENI, per germline. V shed 4 bases and J 6 bases; nucleotides not matched to a gene: 5. The CDR3 covers 13 residues.

Here the CDR3 DNA reads TGTGCCAGCATGGCTGCAGAGACCCAGTACTTC. This sequence encodes CASMAAETQYF. This chain joins TRBV2 and TRBJ2-5, with D hard to call. Germline lookup yields CDR1 SNHLY and CDR2 FYNNEI. This CDR3 has 11 residues. V was cut by 7 bases and J by 4 bases, with 7 bases left in between. Based on the CDR3 plus reference TRBV2 and TRBJ2-5, the full variable domain is EPEVTQTPSHQVTQMGQEVILRCVPISNHLYFYWYRQILGQKVEFLVSFYNNEISEKSEIFDDQFSVERPDGSNFTLKIRSTKLEDSAMYFCASMAAETQYFGPGTRLLVL.

The genes are TRBV18 and TRBJ1-1; no clear D. Germline CDR1 is KGHSH and CDR2 is LQKENI. The ends were cut back, 6 bases at V and 1 base at J, with 12 bases in the middle. The CDR3 has 14 residues. The CDR3 reads CASSTAPRNTEAFF. CDR3 bases: TGTGCCAGCTCCACGGCTCCGAGGAACACTGAAGCTTTCTTT.

This clone came up many times. The V gene is TRBV5-1, the J gene TRBJ2-4; 8 nucleotides align to TRBD2. CDR3 length: 14 residues. V lost 4 bases to trimming and J lost 9 bases; unmatched junction nucleotides: 9. Germline V gene data show CDR1 as SGHRS and CDR2 as YFSETQ. This chain's CDR3 is CASSPGGDAGIQYF. The CDR3 region has the DNA TGCGCCAGCAGCCCCGGGGGGGACGCGGGCATTCAGTACTTC.

V gene TRBV18 combines with J gene TRBJ1-5; D remains ambiguous. In germline, CDR1 is KGHSH, CDR2 LQKENI. The V and J ends lost 1 base and 2 bases respectively, with 12 bases between them. The CDR3 is 16 amino acids. The CDR3 DNA is TGTGCCAGCTCACCACACCCCCCCGAGGGCAATCAGCCCCAGCATTTT. It is translated as CASSPHPPEGNQPQHF.

The count of this clone is one. This chain connects TRBV11-3 to TRBJ2-3, with D hard to call. The CDR3 length is 13 residues. Trimming took 4 bases from V and 3 from J, leaving 8 bases between them. From germline, CDR1 is SGHNT and CDR2 YENEEA. In DNA form, the CDR3 reads TGTGCCAGCAGCTCGGTTGTTACAGATACGCAGTATTTT. Its protein product is CASSSVVTDTQYF.

In the case of this clone: The same CDR3 also results from other DNA sequences found in this sample. This chain uses TRBV28 with TRBJ1-5; D ambiguous. The ends were cut back, 2 bases at V and 3 bases at J, with 8 bases in the middle. The CDR3 length is 14 residues. CDR1 is MDHEN, CDR2 SYDVKM, per germline. CDR3 bases: TGTGCCAGCAGTTTACTGGATTCCAATCAGCCCCAGCATTTT. Translating it yields CASSLLDSNQPQHF.

This rearrangement joins TRBV28 to TRBJ2-7; D may be TRBD2 (6 bases). CDR3 size: 15 residues. Germline-derived CDR1 and CDR2 are MDHEN and SYDVKM. V was trimmed by 4 bases and J by 4 bases, leaving 17 bases between them. The DNA for the CDR3 is TGTGCCAGCAGTTATAGCGGCCCGACCGGATACGAGCAGTACTTC. Translating it yields CASSYSGPTGYEQYF.

The chain links TRBV7-2 to TRBJ2-5, with TRBD2 matching 7 bases. This CDR3 is 17 amino acids long. Germline V CDR1 and CDR2: SGHTA, FQGNSA. J lost 0 bases, V lost 5 bases, and 12 bases had no gene match. The DNA for the CDR3 is TGTGCCAGCAGCCCCGCCTCCGGGAGGCTGTACCAAGAGACCCAGTACTTC. It translates to CASSPASGRLYQETQYF.

The CDR3 is CASSLDPYASTDTQYF. CDR3 DNA: TGTGCCAGCAGCTTAGACCCATATGCTAGCACAGATACGCAGTATTTT. J is TRBJ2-3 and V is TRBV7-9, with D hard to call. The CDR3 totals 16 residues. Trimming cost V 1 base and J 0 bases, with 11 bases left between them. CDR1 is SEHNR and CDR2 is FQNEAQ in the germline V gene (reference sequence).

The J gene is TRBJ2-7, the V gene TRBV2; unclear D gene. CDR3 length: 12 residues. Trimming stripped 8 bases from V and 2 bases from J, with 10 bases between. The germline V gene encodes CDR1 SNHLY and CDR2 FYNNEI. CDR3 DNA: TGTGCCAGCGGGAACGGTCCCTACGAGCAGTACTTC. Translation gives CASGNGPYEQYF.

V gene TRBV5-5 combines with J gene TRBJ2-7; D may correspond to TRBD1 or TRBD2 (6 bases each). The CDR3 sequence is 14 residues long. The germline V and J ends were trimmed by 4 bases and 11 bases, with 22 bases remaining between them. Germline CDR1 and CDR2: SGHKS and YYEKEE (reference sequence). CDR3 sequence (DNA): TGTGCCAGCAGCAACGACGGGGGCGCCGGAACGAAGTACTTC. Translated: CASSNDGGAGTKYF.

At least ten counts were recorded for this clone. The chain carries TRBV4-3 and TRBJ1-1; D remains ambiguous. Trimming cost V 1 base and J 5 bases, with 8 bases left between them. This CDR3 contains 13 residues. Germline V gene data show CDR1 as LGHNA and CDR2 as YSLEER. CDR3 in DNA: TGCGCCAGCAGCCAAGGTTTGCGGACTGAAGCTTTCTTT. It yields the protein CASSQGLRTEAFF.